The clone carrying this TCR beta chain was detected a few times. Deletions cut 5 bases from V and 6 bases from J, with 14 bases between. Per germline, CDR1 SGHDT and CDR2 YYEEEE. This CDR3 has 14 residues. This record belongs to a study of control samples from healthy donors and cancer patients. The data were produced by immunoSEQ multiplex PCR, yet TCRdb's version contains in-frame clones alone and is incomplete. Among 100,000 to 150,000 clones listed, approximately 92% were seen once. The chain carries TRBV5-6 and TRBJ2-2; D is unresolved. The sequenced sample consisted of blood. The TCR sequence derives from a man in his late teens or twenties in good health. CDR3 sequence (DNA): TGTGCCAGCAGGACGCTAGGTGAGGCCGGGGAGCTGTTTTTT. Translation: CASRTLGEAGELFF.